A single sample gave rise to the 18 T cell receptor beta chains below, sequenced in a study of blood T cell repertoires in COVID-19. Here immunoSEQ multiplex PCR was the method, and the copy in TCRdb shows in-frame clones only, minus some. Among around 210,000 clones listed, approximately 85% were seen once. The sequencing sample was made of peripheral blood. These receptors originate from a man aged 50 to 59 with COVID-19, enrolled during active disease.

This clone was counted between two and nine times. V gene TRBV28 combines with J gene TRBJ1-6; D call uncertain. Trimming left V 2 bases short and J 8 bases short, with 7 bases between. The germline CDR1 and CDR2 sequences are MDHEN and SYDVKM. CDR3 length: 13 residues. Here the CDR3 reads CASSLQFDSPLHF. The CDR3 nucleotides read TGTGCCAGCAGTTTACAGTTCGATTCACCCCTCCACTTT. Combining the CDR3 with reference TRBV28 and TRBJ1-6 gives the whole variable domain DVKVTQSSRYLVKRTGEKVFLECVQDMDHENMFWYRQDPGLGLRLIYFSYDVKMKEKGDIPEGYSVSREKKERFSLILESASTNQTSMYLCASSLQFDSPLHFGNGTRLTVT.

V is TRBV5-5 and J is TRBJ2-7, with 7 nucleotides matching TRBD2. V shed 3 bases, J shed 0 bases, and the junction held 0 bases outside the gene matches. Germline values: CDR1 SGHKS, CDR2 YYEKEE (reference sequence). This CDR3 has 13 amino acids. CDR3 nucleotides: TGTGCCAGCAGCTGGGAGGGCTCCTACGAGCAGTACTTC. This gives the protein CASSWEGSYEQYF.

The CDR3 protein is CASSLVSSGYEQYF. The CDR3, as DNA: TGCGCCAGCAGCTTGGTCTCTAGCGGGTACGAGCAGTACTTC. The V and J genes are TRBV5-1 and TRBJ2-7, with 8 bases identical to TRBD2. The junction had 3 bases not matched to a gene; V was cut back by 0 bases and J by 4 bases. Per the germline V gene, CDR1 is SGHRS and CDR2 is YFSETQ. This CDR3 comprises 14 residues.

The chain couples TRBV19 to TRBJ2-5; 12 nucleotides agree with TRBD2. The CDR3 covers 15 residues. V lost 4 bases, J lost 5 bases, and 5 bases stayed unmatched. The V gene's germline CDR1 is LNHDA and CDR2 SQIVND (reference sequence). The CDR3 nucleotides are TGTGCCAGTAGTACTCTAGCGGGGGGGCGTGAGACCCAGTACTTC. Its translation: CASSTLAGGRETQYF.

The V and J genes are TRBV5-1 and TRBJ2-7; 11 bases are shared with TRBD1. The V gene end was trimmed by 0 bases and the J gene end by 4 bases; junction bases not matched to a gene: 6. This CDR3 is built from 16 residues. CDR1 is SGHRS, CDR2 YFSETQ, per germline. This CDR3 reads CASSLEPGQGAYEQYF. CDR3 sequence (DNA): TGCGCCAGCAGCTTGGAACCTGGACAGGGGGCTTACGAGCAGTACTTC.

The chain links TRBV11-3 to TRBJ2-5, with D perhaps matching TRBD1 (6 bases). Per germline, CDR1 SGHNT and CDR2 YENEEA. There are 15 residues in the CDR3. The V end was cut by 5 bases, the J end by 2 bases, with 15 bases between. This chain's CDR3 is CASSPGQKPQETQYF. CDR3 bases: TGTGCCAGCAGCCCTGGACAGAAACCGCAAGAGACCCAGTACTTC.

The rearrangement joins TRBV6-1 to TRBJ1-5, with no clear D. V lost 2 bases and J lost 0, with 11 bases in between. This CDR3 has 16 residues. Germline CDR1 reads MNHNS; CDR2 reads SASEGT. CDR3 residues: CASSESGTYSNQPQHF. CDR3 nucleotide sequence: TGTGCCAGCAGTGAAAGTGGCACGTATAGCAATCAGCCCCAGCATTTT.

CDR3 in amino acids: CASTGTGGVGELFF. CDR3 coding DNA: TGTGCCAGTACTGGGACAGGGGGTGTCGGGGAGCTGTTTTTT. The chain carries TRBV19 and TRBJ2-2; 11 nucleotides line up with TRBD1. J gave up 7 bases and V 7 bases, and 5 bases lay outside the gene matches. CDR1 LNHDA and CDR2 SQIVND come from the germline V gene (reference sequence). The CDR3 consists of 14 residues.

The chain employs TRBV7-9 and TRBJ1-2, with D hard to call. V lost 3 bases and J lost 2, with 4 bases in between. CDR1 and CDR2 (germline): SEHNR, FQNEAQ (reference sequence). The CDR3 totals 12 residues. As DNA, the CDR3 is TGTGCCAGCAGCTTTGAGAACTATGGCTACACCTTC. Translation: CASSFENYGYTF.

This clone showed up just once. This chain links TRBV7-3 with TRBJ1-3; D ambiguous. The germline V gene has CDR1 SGHTA and CDR2 FQGTGA. The germline V and J ends were trimmed by 4 bases and 7 bases, with 11 bases remaining between them. CDR3 length: 13 amino acids. CDR3 DNA sequence: TGTGCCAGCAGCTCCACCCCCGGGAACACCATATATTTT. Translated, it gives CASSSTPGNTIYF.

The rearrangement joins TRBV9 to TRBJ2-3; D possibly corresponds to TRBD2 (6 bases). The CDR3 spans 14 residues. V lost 4 bases to trimming and J lost 4 bases, with 13 bases between them. CDR1 and CDR2 (germline): SGDLS, YYNGEE. DNA for the CDR3: TGTGCCAGCAGCCCTCGGGGGATGGCAGATACGCAGTATTTT. Protein product: CASSPRGMADTQYF.

This clone has just one count. The chain combines TRBV7-2 with TRBJ1-2; D is unclear. Trimming stripped 1 base from V and 5 bases from J, with 17 bases between. CDR3 length: 16 amino acids. Germline lookup yields CDR1 SGHTA and CDR2 FQGNSA. CDR3 amino acids: CASSLGRTGLGYGYTF. CDR3 sequence (DNA): TGTGCCAGCAGCTTAGGCCGTACGGGGTTGGGGTATGGCTACACCTTC.

The genes are TRBV7-2 and TRBJ1-2, with no clear D. The CDR3 loop spans 14 amino acids. Germline CDR1 and CDR2: SGHTA and FQGNSA. The V end was cut by 6 bases, the J end by 7 bases, with 18 bases between. Written as DNA, the CDR3 is TGTGCCAGCAGTGCGACTAGCTGGGATGGTGGCTACACCTTC. Encoded protein: CASSATSWDGGYTF.

This chain uses TRBV12-5 with TRBJ1-3, with D uncertain. In germline, CDR1 is LGHNT, CDR2 FRNRAP. The V gene lost 6 bases and the J gene lost 9 bases, with 9 bases spanning the gap. CDR3 length equals 11 residues. The CDR3 reads CASGWSSTIYF. The CDR3 bases are TGTGCTAGTGGCTGGAGTAGCACCATATATTTT.

The chain has TRBV6-1 and TRBJ1-5, with D maybe TRBD1 (5 bases). The germline V gene has CDR1 MNHNS and CDR2 SASEGT. The CDR3 totals 15 residues. The ends were cut back, 0 bases at V and 7 bases at J, with 13 bases in the middle. The CDR3 coding sequence is TGTGCCAGCAGTGAAGCCGGGTCAGGGAAGCAGCCCCAGCATTTT. This sequence encodes CASSEAGSGKQPQHF.

The count of this clone is one. For the CDR3, the DNA is TGTGCCAGCAGCTTAGGGGGACTAGCGATAGGGGCCAACGTCCTGACTTTC. Its translation is CASSLGGLAIGANVLTF. This chain connects TRBV7-3 to TRBJ2-6, with TRBD2 matching over 10 bases. Per germline, CDR1 SGHTA and CDR2 FQGTGA. The CDR3 covers 17 residues. V was clipped by 2 bases and J by 4 bases; unmatched bases: 5.

The rearrangement links TRBV6-2 or TRBV6-3 to TRBJ2-7; D not certain. Trimming pared 0 bases from V and 0 bases from J, leaving 3 bases between. Germline V gene sequence: CDR1 MNHEY, CDR2 SVGEGT. The CDR3 has 13 amino acids. The DNA for the CDR3 is TGTGCCAGCAGTTACTCGTACTCCTACGAGCAGTACTTC. It is translated as CASSYSYSYEQYF.

V usage is TRBV18 and J usage is TRBJ2-3, with 14 bases that match TRBD2. This CDR3 region has 16 residues. V gave up 6 bases and J gave up 2 bases; unmatched junction bases: 4. CDR1 and CDR2 from the germline V gene are KGHSH and LQKENI. Written as DNA, the CDR3 is TGTGCCAGCTCGGTGACTAGCGGGGGGGCCACAGATACGCAGTATTTT. Its translation: CASSVTSGGATDTQYF.